These 24 T cell receptor beta chains were sequenced from one sample in a study of blood T cell repertoires in COVID-19. The data were produced by immunoSEQ multiplex PCR, yet TCRdb's version contains in-frame clones alone and is incomplete. The table has 72,000 or so clones, approximately 85% seen once; the top ten hold around 32%. What was sequenced was peripheral blood. The receptors derive from a woman older than 75 with active or convalescent COVID-19.

The V call is TRBV6-5, the J call TRBJ2-6, with no clear D. The germline V gene encodes CDR1 MNHEY and CDR2 SVGAGI. This CDR3 region has 13 residues. Trimming pared 8 bases from V and 2 bases from J, leaving 7 bases between. The CDR3 is CASVSPGANVLTF. Written as DNA, the CDR3 is TGTGCCAGCGTCTCCCCTGGGGCCAACGTCCTGACTTTC.

The chain joins TRBV6-4 to TRBJ2-1, with D maybe TRBD2 (5 bases). The germline V and J ends were trimmed by 4 bases and 3 bases, with 13 bases remaining between them. There are 15 residues in the CDR3. The germline V gene has CDR1 MRHNA and CDR2 SNTAGT. The CDR3 is CASSVDGAGYNEQFF. In DNA form, the CDR3 reads TGTGCCAGCAGTGTGGACGGTGCGGGCTACAATGAGCAGTTCTTC.

The sample holds one count of this clone. The junction departs from germline at one end; a sequencing error may be responsible. CDR3 in amino acids: CSAGEETEAFF. CDR3 nucleotides: TGCAGTGCTGGAGAGGAGACTGAAGCTTTCTTT. The chain has TRBV20-1 and TRBJ1-1; D is unresolved. CDR1 is DFQATT, CDR2 SNEGSKA, per germline (reference sequence). This CDR3 has 11 residues.

The chain is built from TRBV18 and TRBJ1-5, with 7 bases identical to TRBD1. V gave up 1 base and J gave up 1 base; unmatched junction bases: 4. In germline, CDR1 is KGHSH, CDR2 LQKENI. CDR3 length equals 16 residues. Here the CDR3 reads CASSPQGALSNQPQHF. The CDR3 region has the DNA TGTGCCAGCTCACCACAGGGGGCGTTAAGCAATCAGCCCCAGCATTTT.

This CDR3 reads CASSQDSSASGYGYTF. CDR3 coding DNA: TGCGCCAGCAGCCAAGATTCCAGTGCCTCGGGCTATGGCTACACCTTC. The gene calls are TRBV4-3 and TRBJ1-2; D is unresolved. The germline gives CDR1 LGHNA, CDR2 YSLEER. The ends were cut back, 0 bases at V and 4 bases at J, with 15 bases in the middle. This CDR3 is 16 amino acids long.

The genes are TRBV18 and TRBJ1-6; the match to TRBD1 covers 7 bases. V gave up 1 base and J gave up 8 bases; unmatched junction bases: 5. The CDR3 extends over 15 amino acids. Germline V CDR1 and CDR2: KGHSH, LQKENI. CDR3 in DNA: TGTGCCAGCTCACCACAGGGGGCCGTTTATTCACCCCTCCACTTT. Translating it yields CASSPQGAVYSPLHF.

In its sample, this clone was seen a few times. The chain has TRBV25-1 and TRBJ2-3, with D perhaps matching TRBD1 (6 bases). V dropped 7 bases and J dropped 2 bases, with 10 bases sitting between them. The CDR3 is 13 residues long. From germline, CDR1 is MGHDK and CDR2 SYGVNS. CDR3 DNA: TGTGCCAGCAATGGACAGTTCACAGATACGCAGTATTTT. Amino acid sequence: CASNGQFTDTQYF.

The V gene is TRBV6-5, the J gene TRBJ1-3; 9 bases line up with TRBD1. The CDR3 is made up of 14 amino acids. V lost 11 bases, J lost 0 bases, and 5 bases stayed unmatched. The germline V gene has CDR1 MNHEY and CDR2 SVGAGI. As DNA, the CDR3 is TGTGCCGCCAGACAGGGGGGCTCTGGAAACACCATATATTTT. Protein sequence: CAARQGGSGNTIYF.

This clone has only a few counts. The chain couples TRBV19 to TRBJ2-5; D perhaps matches TRBD1 (5 bases). V gave up 2 bases and J gave up 5 bases, with 9 bases separating them. CDR1 LNHDA and CDR2 SQIVND come from the germline V gene (reference sequence). The CDR3 loop spans 13 amino acids. This CDR3 reads CASSIFKGETQYF. CDR3 bases: TGTGCCAGTAGTATATTTAAGGGGGAGACCCAGTACTTC.

This chain connects TRBV3-1 (or the pseudogene TRBV3-2) to TRBJ2-1; 9 nucleotides match TRBD2. The germline gives CDR1 LGHDT, CDR2 YNNKEL (reference sequence). The CDR3 loop spans 16 amino acids. The J segment lost 7 bases and the V segment lost 1 base, leaving 8 bases of the junction unmatched. The CDR3 sequence is CASSQVLAGGLNEQFF. CDR3 DNA: TGTGCCAGCAGCCAAGTTCTGGCGGGGGGGTTAAATGAGCAGTTCTTC.

The rearrangement uses TRBV21-1 and TRBJ1-2; whether TRBD1, the table's D call, matches the DNA was not checked. TRBV21-1 counts as a pseudogene. This CDR3 region has 15 residues. The CDR3 sequence: CASSRGRDREDGYTF. The CDR3 DNA is TGTGCCAGCAGCAGAGGCCGGGACAGGGAGGATGGCTACACCTTC.

The rearrangement joins TRBV20-1 to TRBJ2-1; 11 bases are a match to TRBD1. With V trimmed by 3 bases and J by 5 bases, 3 bases remained unmatched. Per the germline V gene, CDR1 is DFQATT and CDR2 is SNEGSKA (reference sequence). The CDR3 has 14 residues. CDR3 nucleotides: TGCAGTGCTAGTTGGACAGGGGGCCACAATGAGCAGTTCTTC. It yields the protein CSASWTGGHNEQFF.

CDR3 bases: TGTGCCAGCAGCCAAGACGCGGGGCGGAATGGCTACACCTTC. Its translation is CASSQDAGRNGYTF. V gene TRBV3-1 (or the pseudogene TRBV3-2) combines with J gene TRBJ1-2, with D possibly TRBD1 on 5 matching bases. Germline CDR1 LGHDT, CDR2 YNNKEL (reference sequence). Trimming took off 0 bases at V and 6 bases at J, with 11 bases between the two ends. This CDR3 has 14 amino acids.

V and J are TRBV28 and TRBJ1-5; TRBD1 matches at 7 bases. CDR3 length equals 15 residues. V gave up 6 bases and J gave up 6 bases; unmatched junction bases: 11. CDR1 MDHEN and CDR2 SYDVKM come from the germline V gene. CDR3 sequence (DNA): TGTGCCAGCAGGGGGGGAGACAGGGTACCTCAGCCCCAGCATTTT. Translated: CASRGGDRVPQPQHF.

This clone appeared a single time. This chain joins TRBV9 and TRBJ2-1, with D possibly TRBD2 on 6 matching bases. This CDR3 comprises 16 residues. V lost 0 bases, J lost 1 base, and 11 bases lay in between. From germline, CDR1 is SGDLS and CDR2 YYNGEE. This chain's CDR3 is CASSVVAGGSYNEQFF. The DNA for the CDR3 is TGTGCCAGCAGCGTAGTAGCAGGAGGGTCCTACAATGAGCAGTTCTTC.

J is TRBJ1-1 and V is TRBV6-6; D gene ambiguous. The CDR3 has 13 residues. Germline V CDR1 and CDR2: MNHNY, SVGAGI (reference sequence). The germline V and J ends were trimmed by 6 bases and 1 base, with 9 bases remaining between them. Here the CDR3 reads CASSLTENTEAFF. DNA for the CDR3: TGTGCCAGCAGCCTGACTGAGAACACTGAAGCTTTCTTT.

The V gene is TRBV6-2 or TRBV6-3, the J gene TRBJ2-3; weak D call: TRBD2 (6 bases). V was clipped by 0 bases and J by 6 bases, with 13 bases between them. The V gene's germline CDR1 is MNHEY and CDR2 SVGEGT. The CDR3 runs 15 residues. This CDR3 reads CASSYSPTSQDTQYF. DNA of the CDR3: TGTGCCAGCAGTTACTCCCCGACTAGTCAGGATACGCAGTATTTT.

This clone was recorded only once. This chain's CDR3 is CASSLVSPSGNTIYF. The CDR3 DNA reads TGTGCCAGCAGCTTAGTTTCTCCTTCTGGAAACACCATATATTTT. The chain is built from TRBV11-2 and TRBJ1-3; D not resolved. CDR1 and CDR2 (germline): SGHAT, FQNNGV. CDR3 length: 15 amino acids. Trimming stripped 1 base from V and 1 base from J, with 8 bases between.

This CDR3 reads CASRQTGGETQYF. For the CDR3, the DNA is TGTGCCAGTAGACAAACAGGGGGGGAGACCCAGTACTTC. The chain links TRBV19 to TRBJ2-5; 8 positions agree with TRBD1. CDR3 length: 13 residues. J was trimmed by 5 bases and V by 6 bases; bases with no gene match: 5. CDR1 is LNHDA, CDR2 SQIVND, per germline (reference sequence).

The rearrangement joins TRBV6-2 or TRBV6-3 to TRBJ2-3, with D possibly matching TRBD2 (5 bases). V was pared by 5 bases and J by 5 bases, with 14 bases between. This CDR3 is 14 amino acids long. In germline, CDR1 is MNHEY, CDR2 SVGEGT. CDR3 amino acids: CASSAERLIDTQYF. Written as DNA, the CDR3 is TGTGCCAGCAGTGCCGAGCGGTTGATAGATACGCAGTATTTT.

The chain links TRBV5-6 to TRBJ1-6, with TRBD1 matching 8 bases. CDR3 length: 17 amino acids. Per the germline V gene, CDR1 is SGHDT and CDR2 is YYEEEE. V was clipped by 4 bases and J by 6 bases; unmatched bases: 12. As DNA, the CDR3 is TGTGCCAGCAGCGAAAACGACAGGGGAGTCCTTAATTCACCCCTCCACTTT. Residues: CASSENDRGVLNSPLHF.

The chain employs TRBV3-1 (or the pseudogene TRBV3-2) and TRBJ2-7; a weak D match, TRBD1 (5 bases). Trimming stripped 6 bases from V and 5 bases from J, with 17 bases between. The CDR3 sequence is 14 residues long. In germline, CDR1 is LGHDT, CDR2 YNNKEL (reference sequence). In DNA, the CDR3 is TGTGCCAGCAGTCGACAGCCGGATGGCCACGAGCAGTACTTC. This translates into CASSRQPDGHEQYF.

The chain recombines TRBV5-4 with TRBJ1-1, with TRBD1 matching over 11 bases. Germline V gene sequence: CDR1 SGHNT, CDR2 YYREEE (reference sequence). V lost 4 bases and J lost 10; bases outside the gene matches: 6. The CDR3 is 13 amino acids. CDR3 nucleotide sequence: TGTGCCAGCAGCCGGACAGGGGGCGTTATAGCTTTCTTT. Translated, it gives CASSRTGGVIAFF.

The CDR3 sequence is CASSTGTGNTGELFF. In DNA, the CDR3 is TGTGCCAGTAGTACCGGGACAGGGAACACCGGGGAGCTGTTTTTT. V and J are TRBV19 and TRBJ2-2, with TRBD1 matching over 8 bases. CDR1 and CDR2 (germline): LNHDA, SQIVND (reference sequence). The CDR3 is made up of 15 amino acids. Trimming cost V 4 bases and J 1 base; bases outside gene matches: 2.